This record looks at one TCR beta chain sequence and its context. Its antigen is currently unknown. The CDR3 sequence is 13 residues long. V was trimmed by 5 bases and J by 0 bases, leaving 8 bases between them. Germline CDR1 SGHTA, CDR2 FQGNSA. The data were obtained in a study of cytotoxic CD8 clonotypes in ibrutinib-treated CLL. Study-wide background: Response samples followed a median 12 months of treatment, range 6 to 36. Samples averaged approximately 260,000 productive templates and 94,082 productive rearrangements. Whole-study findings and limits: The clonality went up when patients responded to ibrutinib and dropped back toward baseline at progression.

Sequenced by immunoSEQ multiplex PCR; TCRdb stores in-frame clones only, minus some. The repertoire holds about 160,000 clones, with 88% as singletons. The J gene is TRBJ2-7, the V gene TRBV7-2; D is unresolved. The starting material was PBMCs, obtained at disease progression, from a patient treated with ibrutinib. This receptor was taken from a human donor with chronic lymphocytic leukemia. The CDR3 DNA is TGTGCCAGCAGCGCCGGCCCCTCCTACGAGCAGTACTTC. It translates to CASSAGPSYEQYF.